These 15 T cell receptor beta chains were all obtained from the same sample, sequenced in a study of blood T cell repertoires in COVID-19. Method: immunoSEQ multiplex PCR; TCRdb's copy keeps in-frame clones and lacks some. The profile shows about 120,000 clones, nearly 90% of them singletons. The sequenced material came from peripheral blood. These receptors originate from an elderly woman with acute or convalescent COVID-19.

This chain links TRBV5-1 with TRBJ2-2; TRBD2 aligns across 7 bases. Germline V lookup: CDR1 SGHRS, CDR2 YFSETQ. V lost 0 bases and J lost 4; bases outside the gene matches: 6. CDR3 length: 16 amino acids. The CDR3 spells CASSLGPSGVTGELFF. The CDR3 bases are TGCGCCAGCAGCTTGGGTCCTAGCGGAGTCACCGGGGAGCTGTTTTTT.

This chain's CDR3 is CASSQDRLASNTGELFF. The CDR3 DNA reads as TGTGCCAGCAGCCAAGATAGGCTAGCGTCGAACACCGGGGAGCTGTTTTTT. The chain joins TRBV3-1 (or the pseudogene TRBV3-2) to TRBJ2-2; D perhaps matches TRBD2 (6 bases). V was shortened by 0 bases and J by 0 bases, with 11 bases between the two germline ends. The V gene's germline CDR1 is LGHDT and CDR2 YNNKEL (reference sequence). This CDR3 region has 17 residues.

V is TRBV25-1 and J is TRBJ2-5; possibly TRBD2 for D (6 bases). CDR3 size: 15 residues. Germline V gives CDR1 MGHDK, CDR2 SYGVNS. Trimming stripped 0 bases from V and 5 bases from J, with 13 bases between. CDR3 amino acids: CASSEYSGEGETQYF. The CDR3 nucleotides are TGTGCCAGCAGTGAATACTCGGGGGAAGGGGAGACCCAGTACTTC.

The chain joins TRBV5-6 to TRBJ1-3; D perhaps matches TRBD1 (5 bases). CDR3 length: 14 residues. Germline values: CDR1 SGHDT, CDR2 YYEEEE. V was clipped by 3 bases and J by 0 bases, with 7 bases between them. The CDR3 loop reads CASSWGPSGNTIYF. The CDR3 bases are TGTGCCAGCAGCTGGGGCCCCTCTGGAAACACCATATATTTT.

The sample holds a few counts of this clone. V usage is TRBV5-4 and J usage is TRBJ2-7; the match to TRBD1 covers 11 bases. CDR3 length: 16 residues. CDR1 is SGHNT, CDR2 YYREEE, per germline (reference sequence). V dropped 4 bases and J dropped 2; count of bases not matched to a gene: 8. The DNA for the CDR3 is TGTGCCAGCAGCCCTAGGGACAGGGGGGTGGCCTACGAGCAGTACTTC. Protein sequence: CASSPRDRGVAYEQYF.

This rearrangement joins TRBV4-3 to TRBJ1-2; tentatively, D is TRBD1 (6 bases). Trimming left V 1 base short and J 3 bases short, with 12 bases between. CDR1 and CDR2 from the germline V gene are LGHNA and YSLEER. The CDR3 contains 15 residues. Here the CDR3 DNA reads TGCGCCAGCAGCCAAGTATGGACAGCCGACTATGGCTACACCTTC. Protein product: CASSQVWTADYGYTF.

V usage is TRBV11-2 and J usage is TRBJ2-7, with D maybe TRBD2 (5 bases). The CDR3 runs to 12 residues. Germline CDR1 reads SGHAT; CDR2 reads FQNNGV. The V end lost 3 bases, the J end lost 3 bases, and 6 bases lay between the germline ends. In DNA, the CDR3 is TGTGCCAGCAGCTTCGGGGTCTACGAGCAGTACTTC. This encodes CASSFGVYEQYF.

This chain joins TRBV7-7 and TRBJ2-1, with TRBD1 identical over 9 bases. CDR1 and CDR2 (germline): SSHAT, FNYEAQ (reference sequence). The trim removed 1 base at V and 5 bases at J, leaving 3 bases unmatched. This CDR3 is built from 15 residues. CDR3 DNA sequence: TGTGCCAGCAGCTTAGAGGGGACAGGGAACAATGAGCAGTTCTTC. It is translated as CASSLEGTGNNEQFF.

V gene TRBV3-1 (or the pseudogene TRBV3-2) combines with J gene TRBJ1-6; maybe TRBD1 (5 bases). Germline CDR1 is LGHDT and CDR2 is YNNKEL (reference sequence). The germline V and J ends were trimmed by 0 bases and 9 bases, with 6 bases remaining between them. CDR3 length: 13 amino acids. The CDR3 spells CASSQEGGSPLHF. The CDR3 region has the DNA TGTGCCAGCAGCCAAGAGGGGGGTTCACCCCTCCACTTT.

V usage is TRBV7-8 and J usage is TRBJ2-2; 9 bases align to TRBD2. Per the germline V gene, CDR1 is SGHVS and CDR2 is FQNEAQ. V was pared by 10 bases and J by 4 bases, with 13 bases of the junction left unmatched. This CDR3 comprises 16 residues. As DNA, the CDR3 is TGTGCCACCCGGCGGCGGGAGGGCCGTTTCACCGGGGAGCTGTTTTTT. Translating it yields CATRRREGRFTGELFF.

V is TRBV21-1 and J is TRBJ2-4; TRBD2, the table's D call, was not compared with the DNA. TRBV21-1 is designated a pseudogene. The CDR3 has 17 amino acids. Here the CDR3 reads CASSKGEEGSAKNIQYF. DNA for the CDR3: TGTGCCAGCAGCAAAGGGGAGGAGGGATCAGCCAAAAACATTCAGTACTTC.

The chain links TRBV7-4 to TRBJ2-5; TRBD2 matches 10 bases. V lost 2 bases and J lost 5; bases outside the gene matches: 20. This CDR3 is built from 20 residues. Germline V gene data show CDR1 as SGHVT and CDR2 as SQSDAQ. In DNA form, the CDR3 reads TGTGCCAGCAGCTTAAGGGTTGTTGGTCTAGCGGGGGTTCGGTGGGAGACCCAGTACTTC. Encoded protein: CASSLRVVGLAGVRWETQYF.

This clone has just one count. Here the CDR3 DNA reads TGCAGCGTGAGGGGGCAGGGAAATCAGCCCCAGCATTTT. This sequence encodes CSVRGQGNQPQHF. This chain links TRBV29-1 with TRBJ1-5; 7 bases line up with TRBD1. V lost 6 bases, J lost 4 bases, and 6 bases stayed unmatched. Per the germline V gene, CDR1 is SQVTM and CDR2 is ANQGSEA. CDR3 length: 13 residues.

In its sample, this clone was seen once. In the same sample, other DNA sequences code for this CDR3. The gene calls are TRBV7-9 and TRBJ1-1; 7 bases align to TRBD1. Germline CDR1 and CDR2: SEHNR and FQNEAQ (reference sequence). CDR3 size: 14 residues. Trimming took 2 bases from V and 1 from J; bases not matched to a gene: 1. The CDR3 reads CASSLRTGNTEAFF. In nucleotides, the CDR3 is TGTGCCAGCAGCTTAAGGACAGGGAACACTGAAGCTTTCTTT.

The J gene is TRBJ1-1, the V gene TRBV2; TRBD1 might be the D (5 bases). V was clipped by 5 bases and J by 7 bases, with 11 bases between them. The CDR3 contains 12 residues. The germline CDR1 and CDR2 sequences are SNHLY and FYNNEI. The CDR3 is CASSPDSREAFF. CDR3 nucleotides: TGTGCCAGCAGTCCCGACAGTCGTGAAGCTTTCTTT. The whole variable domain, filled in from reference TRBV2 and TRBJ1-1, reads EPEVTQTPSHQVTQMGQEVILRCVPISNHLYFYWYRQILGQKVEFLVSFYNNEISEKSEIFDDQFSVERPDGSNFTLKIRSTKLEDSAMYFCASSPDSREAFFGQGTRLTVV.